The T cell receptor (beta chain) described here comes from a study of blood T cell repertoires in COVID-19. Looking at the study overall: Sites across the United States, Italy and Spain contributed samples from acute and convalescent COVID-19.

Per the original data handling: Estimates of nucleated cell counts were drawn from the amplification of reference gene primers. Generated by immunoSEQ multiplex PCR, the TCRdb table keeps only in-frame clones and is missing some. V, J and clone size are taken as reported in that table, and D and trimming were inferred from the DNA itself. The sample lists tens of thousands of clones; approximately 89% were seen once. CDR1 and CDR2 (germline): LNHDA, SQIVND (reference sequence). With 9 bases removed from V and 6 bases from J, the gap between germline ends came to 15 bases. There are 13 residues in the CDR3.

Sequencing was performed on peripheral blood. This sequence was found in a human donor in a cohort sampled during active COVID-19. V is TRBV19 and J is TRBJ1-5; D possibly corresponds to TRBD1 (5 bases). CDR3 residues: CASRWGVSQPQHF. The CDR3, as DNA: TGTGCCAGCAGATGGGGGGTGTCTCAGCCCCAGCATTTT.